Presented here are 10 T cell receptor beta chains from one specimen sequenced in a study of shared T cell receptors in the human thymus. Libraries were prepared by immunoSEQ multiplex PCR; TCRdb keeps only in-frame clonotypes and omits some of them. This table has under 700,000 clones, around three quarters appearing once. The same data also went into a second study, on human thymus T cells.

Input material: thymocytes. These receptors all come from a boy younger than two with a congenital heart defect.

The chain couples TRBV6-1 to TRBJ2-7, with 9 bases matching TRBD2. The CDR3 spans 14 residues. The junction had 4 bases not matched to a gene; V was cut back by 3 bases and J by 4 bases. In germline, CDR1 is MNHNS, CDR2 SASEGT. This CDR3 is CASSEGTSMYEQYF. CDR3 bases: TGTGCCAGCAGTGAGGGGACTAGCATGTACGAGCAGTACTTC.

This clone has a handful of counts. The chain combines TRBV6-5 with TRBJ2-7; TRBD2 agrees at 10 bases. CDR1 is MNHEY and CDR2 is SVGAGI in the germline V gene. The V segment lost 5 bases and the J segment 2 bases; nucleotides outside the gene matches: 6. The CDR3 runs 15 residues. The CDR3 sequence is CASSPLAGAPYEQYF. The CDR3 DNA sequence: TGTGCCAGCAGTCCCCTAGCGGGAGCCCCCTACGAGCAGTACTTC.

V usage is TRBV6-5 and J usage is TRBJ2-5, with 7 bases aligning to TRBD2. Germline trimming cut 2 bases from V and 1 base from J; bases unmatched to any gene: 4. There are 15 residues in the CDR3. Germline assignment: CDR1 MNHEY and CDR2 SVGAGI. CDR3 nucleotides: TGTGCCAGCAGTTACACCGGGACTACCCAAGAGACCCAGTACTTC. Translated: CASSYTGTTQETQYF.

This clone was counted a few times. CDR3 sequence: CASSPGLAGGGVEQFF. CDR3 bases: TGTGCCAGTAGTCCCGGACTAGCGGGAGGGGGGGTTGAGCAGTTCTTC. The chain recombines TRBV19 with TRBJ2-1, with 15 bases lining up with TRBD2. CDR1 is LNHDA and CDR2 is SQIVND in the germline V gene (reference sequence). CDR3 length equals 16 residues. V shed 5 bases, J shed 9 bases, and the junction held 8 bases outside the gene matches.

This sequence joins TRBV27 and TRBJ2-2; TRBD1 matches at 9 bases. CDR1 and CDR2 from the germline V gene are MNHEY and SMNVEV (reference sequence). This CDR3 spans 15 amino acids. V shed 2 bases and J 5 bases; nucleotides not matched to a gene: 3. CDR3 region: CASSLTGGHTGELFF. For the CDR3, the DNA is TGTGCCAGCAGTTTAACAGGGGGCCATACCGGGGAGCTGTTTTTT.

This CDR3 reads CATEGVGTEAFF. CDR3 bases: TGTGCCACCGAGGGGGTTGGCACTGAAGCTTTCTTT. The genes are TRBV6-5 and TRBJ1-1; possibly TRBD1 for D (6 bases). This CDR3 is 12 amino acids long. V lost 10 bases to trimming and J lost 4 bases, with 13 bases between them. Germline V gene sequence: CDR1 MNHEY, CDR2 SVGAGI.

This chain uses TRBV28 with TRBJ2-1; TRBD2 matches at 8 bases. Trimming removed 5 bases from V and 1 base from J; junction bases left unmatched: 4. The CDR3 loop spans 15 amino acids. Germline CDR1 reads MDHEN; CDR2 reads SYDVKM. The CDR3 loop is CASSASGSSYNEQFF. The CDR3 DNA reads TGTGCCAGCAGTGCCAGCGGGAGTTCCTACAATGAGCAGTTCTTC.

The CDR3 DNA is TGTGCCAGCAGGGGTTTGTGGCGGGGACAAGAGACCCAGTACTTC. Protein: CASRGLWRGQETQYF. The chain couples TRBV28 to TRBJ2-5; a possible D gene is TRBD2 (6 bases). The CDR3 length is 15 residues. Trimming took off 6 bases at V and 2 bases at J, with 16 bases between the two ends. CDR1 and CDR2 from the germline V gene are MDHEN and SYDVKM.

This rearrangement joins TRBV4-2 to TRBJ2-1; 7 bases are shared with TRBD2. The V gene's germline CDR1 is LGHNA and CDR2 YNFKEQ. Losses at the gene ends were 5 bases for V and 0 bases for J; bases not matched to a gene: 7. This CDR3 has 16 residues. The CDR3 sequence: CASSESGISSYNEQFF. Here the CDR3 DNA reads TGTGCCAGCAGCGAGAGCGGGATTAGCTCCTACAATGAGCAGTTCTTC.

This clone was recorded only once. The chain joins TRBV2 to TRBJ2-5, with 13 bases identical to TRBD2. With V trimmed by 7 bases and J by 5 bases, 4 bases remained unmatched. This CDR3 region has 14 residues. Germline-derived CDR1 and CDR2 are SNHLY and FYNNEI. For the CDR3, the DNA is TGTGCCAGCATACTAGCGGGAGGGCCGGAGACCCAGTACTTC. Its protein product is CASILAGGPETQYF.